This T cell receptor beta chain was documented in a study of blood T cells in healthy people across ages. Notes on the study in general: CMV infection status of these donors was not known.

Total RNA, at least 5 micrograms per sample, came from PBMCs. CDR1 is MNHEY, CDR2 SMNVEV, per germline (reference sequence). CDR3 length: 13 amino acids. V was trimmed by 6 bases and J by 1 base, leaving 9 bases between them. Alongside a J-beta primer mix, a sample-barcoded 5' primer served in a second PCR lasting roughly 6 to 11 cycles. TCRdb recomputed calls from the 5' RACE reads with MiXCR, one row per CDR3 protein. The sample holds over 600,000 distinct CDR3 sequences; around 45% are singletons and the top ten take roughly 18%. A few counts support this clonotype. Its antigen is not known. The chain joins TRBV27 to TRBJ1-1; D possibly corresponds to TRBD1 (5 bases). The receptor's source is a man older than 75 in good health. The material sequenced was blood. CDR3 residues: CASRPQGNTEAFF. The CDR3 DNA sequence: TGTGCCAGCAGACCCCAGGGGAACACTGAAGCTTTCTTT.